A single sample gave rise to the 25 T cell receptor beta chains below, sequenced in a study of response to subunit inactivated influenza vaccine. TCRdb ran MiXCR on the RT-PCR reads and lists one entry per CDR3 protein. The sample consists of hundreds of thousands of distinct CDR3 sequences, 10% to 12% of them appearing once. This sample also appeared in a second study, on T cells expressing NK-cell markers. From that paper: Production of TCR beta cDNA relied on 5'RACE template switching with UMIs.

Sequencing was performed on PBMCs from blood, taken on the day of vaccination. The receptors stem from a man between 45 and 60 years old who received an inactivated influenza vaccine.

The rearrangement uses TRBV19 and TRBJ2-3; D unclear. Germline lookup yields CDR1 LNHDA and CDR2 SQIVND (reference sequence). The CDR3 loop spans 13 amino acids. Trimming shortened V by 6 bases and J by 2 bases, and 9 bases separated the two germline ends. The CDR3 protein is CASRSVVTDTQYF. The CDR3 DNA sequence: TGTGCCAGTAGGTCTGTTGTCACAGATACGCAGTATTTT.

A word on this clonotype: A read error may produce the germline difference seen at one junction end. V gene TRBV7-7 combines with J gene TRBJ2-3; maybe TRBD1 (6 bases). The length of the CDR3 is 12 residues. The V gene's germline CDR1 is SSHAT and CDR2 FNYEAQ (reference sequence). The CDR3 sequence: CASSLAQGRQYF. CDR3 nucleotides: TGTGCTAGCAGCTTAGCTCAGGGGAGGCAGTATTTT.

This clonotype occurred a few times. The chain employs TRBV20-1 and TRBJ2-1; a weak D match, TRBD2 (6 bases). Germline CDR1 DFQATT, CDR2 SNEGSKA (reference sequence). The V and J ends lost 6 bases and 0 bases respectively, with 12 bases between them. This CDR3 spans 14 amino acids. The CDR3 is CSAPGLSSYNEQFF. As DNA, the CDR3 is TGCAGTGCGCCGGGACTCAGCTCCTACAATGAGCAGTTCTTC.

This clonotype was detected only a few times. The chain has TRBV28 and TRBJ2-5; weak D call: TRBD2 (6 bases). The CDR3 is 15 amino acids. CDR1 is MDHEN and CDR2 is SYDVKM in the germline V gene. Trimming removed 3 bases from V and 5 bases from J, with 16 bases in between. This chain's CDR3 is CASSLGGRGRETQYF. Written as DNA, the CDR3 is TGTGCCAGCAGTTTGGGGGGAAGGGGCCGGGAGACCCAGTACTTC.

This clonotype turned up a few times. The chain carries TRBV20-1 and TRBJ1-5; tentatively, D is TRBD1 (5 bases). CDR1 and CDR2 (germline): DFQATT, SNEGSKA (reference sequence). V lost 4 bases to trimming and J lost 2 bases, with 9 bases between them. There are 13 residues in the CDR3. The CDR3 is CSATDSGNQPQHF. CDR3 in DNA: TGCAGTGCTACCGACAGTGGCAATCAGCCCCAGCATTTT.

The chain recombines TRBV11-2 with TRBJ2-1; 7 positions agree with TRBD1. Trimming cost V 5 bases and J 6 bases; bases outside gene matches: 7. The CDR3 contains 14 residues. Per germline, CDR1 SGHAT and CDR2 FQNNGV. CDR3 bases: TGTGCCAGCAGCCTGGAAGGGGGCCCCAATGAGCAGTTCTTC. This codes for CASSLEGGPNEQFF.

CDR3 bases: TGTGCCAGCAGCCGCATGGGTATGATCCACGAGCAGTACTTC. It is translated as CASSRMGMIHEQYF. This rearrangement joins TRBV28 to TRBJ2-7; no clear D gene. This CDR3 comprises 14 residues. Trimming removed 6 bases at V and 5 bases at J, with 17 bases between. Germline V gene lookup returns CDR1 MDHEN and CDR2 SYDVKM. The full variable domain, in which reference TRBV28 and TRBJ2-7 provide the parts outside the CDR3, is DVKVTQSSRYLVKRTGEKVFLECVQDMDHENMFWYRQDPGLGLRLIYFSYDVKMKEKGDIPEGYSVSREKKERFSLILESASTNQTSMYLCASSRMGMIHEQYFGPGTRLTVT.

The chain is built from TRBV24-1 and TRBJ2-5, with D unclear. From germline, CDR1 is KGHDR and CDR2 SFDVKD. CDR3 length: 16 residues. V was clipped by 4 bases and J by 4 bases, with 18 bases between them. CDR3 in amino acids: CATSESLRTPPETQYF. CDR3 coding DNA: TGTGCCACCAGTGAATCCCTGCGAACACCGCCAGAGACCCAGTACTTC.

The chain links TRBV10-3 to TRBJ2-5; D remains unclear. The CDR3 runs 14 residues. Looked up from germline, CDR1 is ENHRY and CDR2 is SYGVKD. Trimming cost V 3 bases and J 4 bases, with 12 bases left between them. The chain's CDR3 is CAISDWTATETQYF. The DNA of the CDR3 is TGTGCCATCAGTGACTGGACGGCTACAGAGACCCAGTACTTC.

The J gene is TRBJ2-1, the V gene TRBV5-1; D ambiguous. The V and J ends lost 4 bases and 0 bases respectively, with 14 bases between them. The V gene's germline CDR1 is SGHRS and CDR2 YFSETQ. The CDR3 is 16 residues long. CDR3 protein: CASSPDRIISYNEQFF. The CDR3 nucleotides are TGCGCCAGCAGCCCCGATAGGATTATCTCCTACAATGAGCAGTTCTTC.

This clonotype was detected only a few times. The V call is TRBV14, the J call TRBJ2-3; TRBD1 matches 7 bases. Trimming removed 3 bases from V and 4 bases from J; junction bases left unmatched: 7. Germline V gives CDR1 SGHDN, CDR2 FVKESK. CDR3 length equals 15 residues. For the CDR3, the DNA is TGTGCCAGCAGCCACAACACAGGGGTCCCAGATACGCAGTATTTT. Protein product: CASSHNTGVPDTQYF.

This clonotype was detected ten times or more. This chain uses TRBV5-6 with TRBJ2-7; a possible D gene is TRBD2 (6 bases). Germline V lookup: CDR1 SGHDT, CDR2 YYEEEE. V lost 2 bases and J lost 2, with 14 bases in between. The CDR3 extends over 15 amino acids. The CDR3 here is CASSFWRAEAYEQYF. CDR3 nucleotide sequence: TGTGCCAGCAGCTTTTGGAGGGCAGAAGCCTACGAGCAGTACTTC.

This clonotype appeared a few times. The V call is TRBV10-3, the J call TRBJ2-7, with a tentative D call TRBD2 (6 bases). The germline V and J ends were trimmed by 0 bases and 2 bases, with 11 bases remaining between them. Germline assignment: CDR1 ENHRY and CDR2 SYGVKD. This CDR3 region has 15 residues. CDR3 residues: CAISESGGSTYEQYF. The CDR3 DNA follows: TGTGCCATCAGTGAGTCGGGAGGCAGTACCTACGAGCAGTACTTC.

This clonotype was seen at least ten times. The chain joins TRBV10-2 to TRBJ2-4; D gene uncertain. Deletions cut 2 bases from V and 0 bases from J, with 11 bases between. The CDR3 contains 16 residues. Germline CDR1 WSHSY, CDR2 SAAADI. The CDR3 is CASSELESLAKNIQYF. In nucleotides, the CDR3 is TGCGCCAGCAGTGAGCTAGAGAGTTTAGCCAAAAACATTCAGTACTTC.

The chain joins TRBV29-1 to TRBJ2-7, with no clear D. The CDR3 loop spans 12 amino acids. CDR1 is SQVTM and CDR2 is ANQGSEA in the germline V gene. Trimming cost V 6 bases and J 2 bases, with 11 bases left between them. The CDR3 loop is CSVIVGPYEQYF. The CDR3, as DNA: TGCAGCGTGATAGTGGGCCCCTACGAGCAGTACTTC.

There are a few counts of this clonotype. The V gene is TRBV24-1, the J gene TRBJ2-7; 8 nucleotides align to TRBD1. V dropped 9 bases and J dropped 3; count of bases not matched to a gene: 12. The germline V gene has CDR1 KGHDR and CDR2 SFDVKD. This CDR3 is built from 15 residues. CDR3: CATLRRGQDIYEQYF. CDR3 DNA: TGTGCCACCCTTAGAAGGGGACAGGATATCTACGAGCAGTACTTC.

With regard to this clonotype: The junction shows a germline mismatch at one end, possibly a read error. The chain employs TRBV12-3 or TRBV12-4 and TRBJ2-5, with TRBD2 as a possible D gene (6 bases). The CDR3 is 11 amino acids. The CDR3 nucleotides are TGTGCCAGCAGTTCTACTCAGCGGGCAAGCTTC. This encodes CASSSTQRASF.

This clonotype occurred a few times. This chain connects TRBV15 to TRBJ2-1; 10 nucleotides match TRBD2. This CDR3 is built from 14 residues. Germline V lookup: CDR1 LNHNV, CDR2 YYDKDF (reference sequence). After removal of 6 bases from V and 3 bases from J, the junction contained 2 bases not matched to a gene. The CDR3 loop is CATSGTSVYNEQFF. The CDR3 bases are TGTGCCACCAGTGGGACTAGCGTCTACAATGAGCAGTTCTTC.

This clonotype was observed a few times. The chain couples TRBV4-3 to TRBJ2-5; 9 nucleotides match TRBD1. The CDR3 extends over 18 amino acids. V lost 0 bases and J lost 0; bases outside the gene matches: 8. The germline gives CDR1 LGHNA, CDR2 YSLEER. The CDR3 region has the DNA TGCGCCAGCAGCCAAGATGTAGTCGGACAGGGGTACCAAGAGACCCAGTACTTC. Translating gives CASSQDVVGQGYQETQYF.

In this sample, this clonotype turned up once. The rearrangement joins TRBV6-1 to TRBJ2-5, with 8 bases aligning to TRBD2. The CDR3 has 14 amino acids. V gave up 8 bases and J gave up 1 base; unmatched junction bases: 6. Germline values: CDR1 MNHNS, CDR2 SASEGT. Here the CDR3 reads CASAAGGLQETQYF. The CDR3 DNA is TGTGCCAGCGCGGCGGGAGGCCTCCAAGAGACCCAGTACTTC.

This clonotype appeared a few times. This chain uses TRBV20-1 with TRBJ2-1; 10 nucleotides agree with TRBD2. The germline V gene has CDR1 DFQATT and CDR2 SNEGSKA (reference sequence). CDR3 length: 15 residues. J was trimmed by 6 bases and V by 0 bases; bases with no gene match: 5. The DNA for the CDR3 is TGCAGTGCTAGAGATGAACTAGCGGGATTCAATGAGCAGTTCTTC. It translates to CSARDELAGFNEQFF.

This chain links TRBV18 with TRBJ2-5; D remains ambiguous. The CDR3 runs to 14 residues. The germline V and J ends were trimmed by 1 base and 4 bases, with 10 bases remaining between them. Per germline, CDR1 KGHSH and CDR2 LQKENI. The CDR3 here is CASSPLAVSETQYF. The CDR3 coding sequence is TGTGCCAGCTCACCACTCGCGGTGTCAGAGACCCAGTACTTC.

This clonotype was recorded a few times. The V call is TRBV2, the J call TRBJ2-2; TRBD1 or TRBD2 may be the D gene (5 bases each). Per the germline V gene, CDR1 is SNHLY and CDR2 is FYNNEI. The CDR3 totals 13 residues. V was pared by 5 bases and J by 7 bases, with 11 bases between. In DNA form, the CDR3 reads TGTGCCAGCAGTTGGGACCGCGGCGGGGAGCTGTTTTTT. Translating it yields CASSWDRGGELFF.

This clonotype was seen ten or more times. The V call is TRBV29-1, the J call TRBJ2-7; 8 bases map to TRBD2. This CDR3 contains 14 residues. Trimming cost V 3 bases and J 1 base; bases outside gene matches: 5. CDR1 is SQVTM, CDR2 ANQGSEA, per germline. The CDR3 DNA sequence: TGCAGCGTTGAGGGTCTAGCGGGTTCCTACGAGCAGTACTTC. It yields the protein CSVEGLAGSYEQYF.

This clonotype was seen more than once but under ten times. V is TRBV6-6 and J is TRBJ2-2; D gene unclear. Deletions cut 2 bases from V and 3 bases from J, with 4 bases between. The CDR3 is 13 residues long. Germline V CDR1 and CDR2: MNHNY, SVGAGI (reference sequence). The CDR3 DNA reads as TGTGCCAGCAGTTACGCCGACACCGGGGAGCTGTTTTTT. Amino acid sequence: CASSYADTGELFF.